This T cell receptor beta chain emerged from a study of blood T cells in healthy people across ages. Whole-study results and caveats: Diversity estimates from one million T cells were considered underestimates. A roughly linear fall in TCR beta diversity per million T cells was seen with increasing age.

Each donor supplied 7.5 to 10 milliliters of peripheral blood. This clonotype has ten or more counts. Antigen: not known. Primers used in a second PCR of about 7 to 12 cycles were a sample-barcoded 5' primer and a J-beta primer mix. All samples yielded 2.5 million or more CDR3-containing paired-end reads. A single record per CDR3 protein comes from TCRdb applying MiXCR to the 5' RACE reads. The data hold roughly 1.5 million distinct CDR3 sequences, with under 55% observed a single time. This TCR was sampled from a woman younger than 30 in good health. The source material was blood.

CDR3 DNA sequence: TGTGCCAGCAGTTCTGGACTAGCGAGCACCGGGGAGCTGTTTTTT. Protein: CASSSGLASTGELFF. V gene TRBV6-2 or TRBV6-3 combines with J gene TRBJ2-2, with 9 bases that match TRBD2. The V segment lost 4 bases and the J segment 4 bases; nucleotides outside the gene matches: 4. Germline V lookup: CDR1 MNHEY, CDR2 SVGEGT. This CDR3 is 15 amino acids long.